The TCR beta chain under discussion was sequenced for a study of T cell repertoires in cytomegalovirus infection. Study-level background: Public TCR beta signatures provided an indication of both CMV infection and a matching HLA type.

There are 16 residues in the CDR3. Trimming stripped 4 bases from V and 0 bases from J, with 15 bases between. Germline V lookup: CDR1 SGDLS, CDR2 YYNGEE. TCRdb re-analysed the reads in MiXCR, keeping a single row per CDR3 protein. Of more than 400,000 distinct CDR3 sequences in the sample, about 30% were seen once. The sequence was obtained from a human donor in good health (CMV status not recorded). Some clones in this sample may be carry-over from other donors' samples. The rearrangement joins TRBV9 to TRBJ2-3; D possibly uses TRBD1 or TRBD2 (5 bases each). The sequencing sample was made of PBMCs. In DNA, the CDR3 is TGTGCCAGCAGCCCAAGAGGGACGGTTAGCACAGATACGCAGTATTTT. Protein: CASSPRGTVSTDTQYF.